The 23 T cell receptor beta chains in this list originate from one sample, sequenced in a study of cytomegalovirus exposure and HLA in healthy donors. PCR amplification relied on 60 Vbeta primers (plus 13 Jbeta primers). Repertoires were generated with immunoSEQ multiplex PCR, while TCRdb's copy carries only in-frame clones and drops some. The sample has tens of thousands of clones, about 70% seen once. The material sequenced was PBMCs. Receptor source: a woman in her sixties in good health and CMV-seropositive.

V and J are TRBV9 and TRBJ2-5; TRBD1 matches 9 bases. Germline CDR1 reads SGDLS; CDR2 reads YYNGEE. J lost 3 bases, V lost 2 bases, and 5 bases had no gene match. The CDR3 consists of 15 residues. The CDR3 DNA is TGTGCCAGCAGCGTGACAGGGGGAGTGGAAGAGACCCAGTACTTC. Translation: CASSVTGGVEETQYF.

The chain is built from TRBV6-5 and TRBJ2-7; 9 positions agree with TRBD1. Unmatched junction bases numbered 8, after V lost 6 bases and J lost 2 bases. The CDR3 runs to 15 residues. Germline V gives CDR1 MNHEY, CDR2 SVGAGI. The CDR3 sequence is CASRIPGQGPYEQYF. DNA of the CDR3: TGTGCCAGCAGAATTCCGGGACAGGGTCCCTACGAGCAGTACTTC.

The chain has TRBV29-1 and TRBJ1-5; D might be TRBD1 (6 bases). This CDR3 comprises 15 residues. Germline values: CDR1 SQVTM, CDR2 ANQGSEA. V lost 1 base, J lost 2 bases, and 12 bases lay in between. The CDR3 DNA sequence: TGCAGCGTTGAAGTTCAACCAGGGGGCAATCAGCCCCAGCATTTT. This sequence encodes CSVEVQPGGNQPQHF.

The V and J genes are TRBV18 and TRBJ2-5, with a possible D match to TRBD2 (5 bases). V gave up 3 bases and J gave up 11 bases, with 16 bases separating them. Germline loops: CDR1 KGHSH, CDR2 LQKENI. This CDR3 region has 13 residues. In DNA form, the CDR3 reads TGTGCCAGCTCACCTCCGAAAACGTGGGAGCAGTACTTC. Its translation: CASSPPKTWEQYF.

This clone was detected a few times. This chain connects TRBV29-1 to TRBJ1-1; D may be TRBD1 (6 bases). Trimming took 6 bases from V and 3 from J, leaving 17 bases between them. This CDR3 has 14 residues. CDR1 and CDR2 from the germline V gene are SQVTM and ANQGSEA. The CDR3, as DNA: TGCAGCGTAAATACAGGGTCAGCGGACACTGAAGCTTTCTTT. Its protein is CSVNTGSADTEAFF. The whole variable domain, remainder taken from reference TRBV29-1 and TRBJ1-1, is SAVISQKPSRDICQRGTSLTIQCQVDSQVTMMFWYRQQPGQSLTLIATANQGSEATYESGFVIDKFPISRPNLTFSTLTVSNMSPEDSSIYLCSVNTGSADTEAFFGQGTRLTVV.

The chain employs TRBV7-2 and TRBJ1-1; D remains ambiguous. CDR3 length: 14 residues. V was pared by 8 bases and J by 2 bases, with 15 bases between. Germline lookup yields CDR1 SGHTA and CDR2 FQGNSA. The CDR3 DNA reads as TGTGCCAGCGGCCCCGGGTCTATTAACACTGAAGCTTTCTTT. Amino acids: CASGPGSINTEAFF.

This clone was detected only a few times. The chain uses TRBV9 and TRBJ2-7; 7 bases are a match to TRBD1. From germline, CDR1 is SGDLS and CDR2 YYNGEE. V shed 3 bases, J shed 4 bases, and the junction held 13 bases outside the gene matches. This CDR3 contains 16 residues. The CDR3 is CASSGSWTGASYEQYF. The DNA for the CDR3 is TGTGCCAGCAGCGGGAGCTGGACAGGTGCCTCTTACGAGCAGTACTTC. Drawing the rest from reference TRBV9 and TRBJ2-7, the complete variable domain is DSGVTQTPKHLITATGQRVTLRCSPRSGDLSVYWYQQSLDQGLQFLIQYYNGEERAKGNILERFSAQQFPDLHSELNLSSLELGDSALYFCASSGSWTGASYEQYFGPGTRLTVT.

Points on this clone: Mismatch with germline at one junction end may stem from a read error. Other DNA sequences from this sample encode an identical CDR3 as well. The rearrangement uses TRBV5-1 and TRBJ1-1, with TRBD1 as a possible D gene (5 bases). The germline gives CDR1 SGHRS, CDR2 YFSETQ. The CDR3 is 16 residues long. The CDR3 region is CASSPPGGTVNTEAFF. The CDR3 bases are TGTGCCAGCAGCCCACCTGGAGGGACGGTGAACACTGAAGCTTTCTTT.

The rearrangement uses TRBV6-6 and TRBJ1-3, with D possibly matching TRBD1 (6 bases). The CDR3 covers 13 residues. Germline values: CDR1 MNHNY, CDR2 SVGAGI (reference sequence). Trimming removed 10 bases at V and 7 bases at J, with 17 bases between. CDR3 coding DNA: TGTGCCACCCAGGACGTGAGGGGGAACACCATATATTTT. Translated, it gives CATQDVRGNTIYF.

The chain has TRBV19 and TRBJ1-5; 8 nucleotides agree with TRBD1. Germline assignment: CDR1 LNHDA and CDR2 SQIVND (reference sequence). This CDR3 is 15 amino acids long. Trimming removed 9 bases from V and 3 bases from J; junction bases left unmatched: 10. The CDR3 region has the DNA TGTGCCAGCACCCCCCAGACAGGGGTCAATCAGCCCCAGCATTTT. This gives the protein CASTPQTGVNQPQHF.

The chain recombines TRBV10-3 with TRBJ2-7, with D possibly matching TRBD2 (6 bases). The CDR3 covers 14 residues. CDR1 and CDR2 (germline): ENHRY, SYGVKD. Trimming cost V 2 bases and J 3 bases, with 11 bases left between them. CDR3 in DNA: TGTGCCATCAGTGAGGAGACTAGTTTCTACGAGCAGTACTTC. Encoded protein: CAISEETSFYEQYF.

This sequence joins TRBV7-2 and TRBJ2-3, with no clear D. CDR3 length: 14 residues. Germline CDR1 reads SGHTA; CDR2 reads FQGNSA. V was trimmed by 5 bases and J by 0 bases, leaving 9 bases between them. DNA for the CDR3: TGTGCCAGCAGCCCCCAACAGAGCACAGATACGCAGTATTTT. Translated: CASSPQQSTDTQYF.

The CDR3 region is CASSETTGQYF. The CDR3 nucleotides are TGTGCCAGCAGTGAAACAACAGGGCAGTACTTC. The V and J genes are TRBV6-5 and TRBJ2-7, with a tentative D call TRBD1 (5 bases). The ends were cut back, 5 bases at V and 9 bases at J, with 11 bases in the middle. The germline V gene encodes CDR1 MNHEY and CDR2 SVGAGI. CDR3 size: 11 residues.

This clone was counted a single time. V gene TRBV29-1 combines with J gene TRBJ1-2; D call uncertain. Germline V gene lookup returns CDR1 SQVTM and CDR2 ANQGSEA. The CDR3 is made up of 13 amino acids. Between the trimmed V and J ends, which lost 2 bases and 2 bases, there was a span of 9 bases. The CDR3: CSVEHGENYGYTF. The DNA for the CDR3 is TGCAGCGTTGAACACGGGGAGAACTATGGCTACACCTTC.

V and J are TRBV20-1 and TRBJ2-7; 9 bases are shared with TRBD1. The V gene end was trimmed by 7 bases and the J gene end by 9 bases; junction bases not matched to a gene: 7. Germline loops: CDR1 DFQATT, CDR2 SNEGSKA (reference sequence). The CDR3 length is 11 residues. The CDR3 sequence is CSVGQGQVQYF. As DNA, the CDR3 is TGCAGTGTAGGACAGGGGCAGGTGCAGTACTTC.

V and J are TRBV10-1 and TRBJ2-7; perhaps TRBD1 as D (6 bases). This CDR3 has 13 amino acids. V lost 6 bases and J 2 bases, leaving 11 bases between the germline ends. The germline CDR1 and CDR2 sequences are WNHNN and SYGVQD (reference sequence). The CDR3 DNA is TGCGCCAGCAGCGGGACACCAGCCTACGAGCAGTACTTC. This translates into CASSGTPAYEQYF.

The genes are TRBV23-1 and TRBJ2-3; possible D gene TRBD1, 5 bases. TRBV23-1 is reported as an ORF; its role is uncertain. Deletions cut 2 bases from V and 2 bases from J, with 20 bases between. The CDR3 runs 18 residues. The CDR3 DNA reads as TGCGCCAGCAGTCAACTTCATAGACAGAGATCAACCACAGATACGCAGTATTTT. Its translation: CASSQLHRQRSTTDTQYF.

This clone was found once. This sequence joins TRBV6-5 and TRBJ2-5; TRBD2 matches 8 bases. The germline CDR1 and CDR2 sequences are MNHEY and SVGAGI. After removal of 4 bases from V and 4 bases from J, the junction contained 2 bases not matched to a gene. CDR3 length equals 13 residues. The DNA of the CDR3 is TGTGCCAGCAGTTTTACTAGCGGAGAGACCCAGTACTTC. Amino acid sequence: CASSFTSGETQYF.

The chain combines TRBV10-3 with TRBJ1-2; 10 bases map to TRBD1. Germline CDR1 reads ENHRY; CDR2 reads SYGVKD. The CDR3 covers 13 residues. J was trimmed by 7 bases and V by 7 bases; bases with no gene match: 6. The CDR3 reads CAINAGQGSGYTF. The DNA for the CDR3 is TGTGCCATCAATGCGGGACAGGGGTCTGGCTACACCTTC.

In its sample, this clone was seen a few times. This CDR3 reads CASSFPGQPDYEQYF. As DNA, the CDR3 is TGTGCCAGCAGCTTCCCTGGGCAGCCTGACTACGAGCAGTACTTC. The genes are TRBV13 and TRBJ2-5; no definite D call. The last part of the DNA fits TRBJ2-7 better; the J call may be wrong. Germline V gives CDR1 PRHDT, CDR2 FYEKMQ (reference sequence). This CDR3 region has 15 residues.

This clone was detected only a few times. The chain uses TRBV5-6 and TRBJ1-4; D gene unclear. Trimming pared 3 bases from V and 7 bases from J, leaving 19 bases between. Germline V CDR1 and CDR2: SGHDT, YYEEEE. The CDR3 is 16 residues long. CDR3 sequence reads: CASSYSGRLLGEKLFF. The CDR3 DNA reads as TGTGCCAGCAGCTATAGCGGACGTTTATTGGGTGAAAAACTGTTTTTT.

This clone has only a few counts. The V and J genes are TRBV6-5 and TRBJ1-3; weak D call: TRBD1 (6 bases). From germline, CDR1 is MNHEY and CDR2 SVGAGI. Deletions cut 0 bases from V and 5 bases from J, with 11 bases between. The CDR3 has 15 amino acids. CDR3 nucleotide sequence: TGTGCCAGCAGTTACTCGTGGACAGAGAGAAACACCATATATTTT. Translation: CASSYSWTERNTIYF.

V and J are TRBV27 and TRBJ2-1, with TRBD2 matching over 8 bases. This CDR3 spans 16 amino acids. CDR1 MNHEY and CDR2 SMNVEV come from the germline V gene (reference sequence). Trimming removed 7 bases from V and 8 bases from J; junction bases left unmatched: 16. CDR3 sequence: CASNEAASGWRDEQFF. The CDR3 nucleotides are TGTGCCAGCAACGAGGCCGCTAGCGGGTGGCGGGATGAGCAGTTCTTC.